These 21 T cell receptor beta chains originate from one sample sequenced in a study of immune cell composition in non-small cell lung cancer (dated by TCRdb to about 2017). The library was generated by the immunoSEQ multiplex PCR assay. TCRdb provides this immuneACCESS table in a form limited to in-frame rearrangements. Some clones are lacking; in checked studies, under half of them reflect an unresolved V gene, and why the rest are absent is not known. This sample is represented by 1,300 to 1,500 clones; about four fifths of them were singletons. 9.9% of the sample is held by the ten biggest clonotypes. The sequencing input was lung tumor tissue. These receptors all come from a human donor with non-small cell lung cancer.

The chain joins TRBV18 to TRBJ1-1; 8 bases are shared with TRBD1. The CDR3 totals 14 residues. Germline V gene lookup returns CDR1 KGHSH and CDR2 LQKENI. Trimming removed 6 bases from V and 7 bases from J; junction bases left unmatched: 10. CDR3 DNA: TGTGCCAGCTCCCCCAGGGGGCGCGGAGGTGAAGCTTTCTTT. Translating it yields CASSPRGRGGEAFF. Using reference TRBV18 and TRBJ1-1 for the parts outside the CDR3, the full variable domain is NAGVMQNPRHLVRRRGQEARLRCSPMKGHSHVYWYRQLPEEGLKFMVYLQKENIIDESGMPKERFSAEFPKEGPSILRIQQVVRGDSAAYFCASSPRGRGGEAFFGQGTRLTVV.

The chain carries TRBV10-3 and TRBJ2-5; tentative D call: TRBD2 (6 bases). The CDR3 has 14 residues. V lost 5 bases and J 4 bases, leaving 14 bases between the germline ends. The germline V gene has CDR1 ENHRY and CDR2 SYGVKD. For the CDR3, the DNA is TGTGCCATCAGTCCCGGGACTGGAGTAGAGACCCAGTACTTC. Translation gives CAISPGTGVETQYF.

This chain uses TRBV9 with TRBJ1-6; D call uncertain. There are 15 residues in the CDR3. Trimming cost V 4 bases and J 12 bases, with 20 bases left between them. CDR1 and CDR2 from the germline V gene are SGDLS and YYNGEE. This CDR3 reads CASSPPGANSGPLHF. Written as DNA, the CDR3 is TGTGCCAGCAGCCCCCCGGGAGCCAATTCGGGACCCCTCCACTTT.

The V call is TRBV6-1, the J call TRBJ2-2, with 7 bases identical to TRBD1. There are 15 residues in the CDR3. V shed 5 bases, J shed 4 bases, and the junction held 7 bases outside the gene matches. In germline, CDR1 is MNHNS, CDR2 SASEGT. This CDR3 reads CASSLDRARTGELFF. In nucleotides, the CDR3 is TGTGCCAGCAGTCTCGACAGGGCACGCACCGGGGAGCTGTTTTTT.

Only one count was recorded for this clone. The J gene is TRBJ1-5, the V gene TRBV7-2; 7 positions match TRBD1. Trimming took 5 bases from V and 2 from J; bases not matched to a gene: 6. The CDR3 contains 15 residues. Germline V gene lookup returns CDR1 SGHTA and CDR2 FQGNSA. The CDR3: CASSLQGGGNQPQHF. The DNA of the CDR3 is TGTGCCAGCAGCCTCCAGGGGGGTGGCAATCAGCCCCAGCATTTT. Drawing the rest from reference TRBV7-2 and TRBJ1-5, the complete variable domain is GAGVSQSPSNKVTEKGKDVELRCDPISGHTALYWYRQSLGQGLEFLIYFQGNSAPDKSGLPSDRFSAERTGGSVSTLTIQRTQQEDSAVYLCASSLQGGGNQPQHFGDGTRLSIL.

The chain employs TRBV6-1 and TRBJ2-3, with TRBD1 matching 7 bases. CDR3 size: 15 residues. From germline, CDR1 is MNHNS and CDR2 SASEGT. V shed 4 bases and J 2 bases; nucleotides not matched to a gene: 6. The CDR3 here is CASSGGTDFTDTQYF. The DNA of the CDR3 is TGTGCCAGCAGTGGAGGGACAGATTTCACAGATACGCAGTATTTT.

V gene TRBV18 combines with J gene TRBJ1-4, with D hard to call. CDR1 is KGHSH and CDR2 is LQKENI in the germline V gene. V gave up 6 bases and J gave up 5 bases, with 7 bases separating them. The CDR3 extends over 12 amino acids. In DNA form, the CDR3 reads TGTGCCAGCTCGTACGGGAATGAAAAACTGTTTTTT. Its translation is CASSYGNEKLFF.

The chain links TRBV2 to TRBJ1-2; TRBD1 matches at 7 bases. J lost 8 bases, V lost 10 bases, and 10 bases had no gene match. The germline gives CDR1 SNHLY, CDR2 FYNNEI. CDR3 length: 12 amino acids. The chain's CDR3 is CAILGQGGGYTF. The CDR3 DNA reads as TGTGCCATCTTAGGGCAGGGGGGCGGCTACACCTTC.

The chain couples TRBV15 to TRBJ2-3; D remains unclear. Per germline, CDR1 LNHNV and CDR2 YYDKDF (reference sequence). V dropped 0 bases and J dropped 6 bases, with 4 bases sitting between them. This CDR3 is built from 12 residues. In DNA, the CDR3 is TGTGCCACCAGCAGAGATATCGATACGCAGTATTTT. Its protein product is CATSRDIDTQYF.

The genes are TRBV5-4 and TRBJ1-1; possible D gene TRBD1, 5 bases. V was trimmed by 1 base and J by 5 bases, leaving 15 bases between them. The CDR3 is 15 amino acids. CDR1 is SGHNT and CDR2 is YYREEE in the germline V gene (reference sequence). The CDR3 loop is CASSLRFQGGTEAFF. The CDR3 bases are TGTGCCAGCAGCTTGAGGTTTCAGGGAGGGACTGAAGCTTTCTTT.

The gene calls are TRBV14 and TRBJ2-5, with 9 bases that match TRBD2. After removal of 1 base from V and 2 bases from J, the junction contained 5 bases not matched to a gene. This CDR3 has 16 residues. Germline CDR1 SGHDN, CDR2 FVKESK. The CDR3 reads CASSQGVTSGQETQYF. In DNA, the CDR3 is TGTGCCAGCAGCCAAGGAGTGACTAGCGGACAAGAGACCCAGTACTTC.

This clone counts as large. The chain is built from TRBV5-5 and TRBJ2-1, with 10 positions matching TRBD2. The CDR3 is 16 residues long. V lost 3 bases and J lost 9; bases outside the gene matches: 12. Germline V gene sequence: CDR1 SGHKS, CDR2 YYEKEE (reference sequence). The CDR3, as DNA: TGTGCCAGCAGCTCGCGAGTTCCGGGACTAGCGATTGAGCAGTTCTTC. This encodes CASSSRVPGLAIEQFF.

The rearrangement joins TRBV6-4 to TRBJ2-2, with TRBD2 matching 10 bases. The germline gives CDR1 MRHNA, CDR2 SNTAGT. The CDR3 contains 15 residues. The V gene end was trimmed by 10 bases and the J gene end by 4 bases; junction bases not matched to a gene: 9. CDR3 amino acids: CATRQRGGSTGELFF. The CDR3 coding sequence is TGTGCCACCCGCCAGCGGGGGGGAAGCACCGGGGAGCTGTTTTTT.

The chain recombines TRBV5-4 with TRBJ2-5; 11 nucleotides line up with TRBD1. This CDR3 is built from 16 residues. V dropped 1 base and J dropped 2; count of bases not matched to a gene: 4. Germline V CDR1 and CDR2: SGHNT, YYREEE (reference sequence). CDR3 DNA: TGTGCCAGCAGCTTGCTGGACAGGGGGCTACAAGAGACCCAGTACTTC. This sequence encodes CASSLLDRGLQETQYF.

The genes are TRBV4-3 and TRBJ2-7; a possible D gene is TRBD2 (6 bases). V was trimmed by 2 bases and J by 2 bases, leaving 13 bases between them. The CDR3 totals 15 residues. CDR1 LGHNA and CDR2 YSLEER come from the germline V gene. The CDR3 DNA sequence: TGCGCCAGCAGCCAACTCACCGGGAGTGCCTACGAGCAGTACTTC. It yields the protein CASSQLTGSAYEQYF.

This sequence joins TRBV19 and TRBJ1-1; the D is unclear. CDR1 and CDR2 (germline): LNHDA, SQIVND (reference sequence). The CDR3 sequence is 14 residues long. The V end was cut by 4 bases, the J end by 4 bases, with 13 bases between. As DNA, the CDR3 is TGTGCCAGTAGTAGGCCCGGGGTCGGCACTGAAGCTTTCTTT. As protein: CASSRPGVGTEAFF.

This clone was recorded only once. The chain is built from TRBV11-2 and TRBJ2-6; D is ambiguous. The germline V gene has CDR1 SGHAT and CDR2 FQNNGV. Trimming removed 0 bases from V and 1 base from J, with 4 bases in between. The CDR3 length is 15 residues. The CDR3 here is CASSLDSSGANVLTF. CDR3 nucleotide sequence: TGTGCCAGCAGCTTAGACAGTTCTGGGGCCAACGTCCTGACTTTC.

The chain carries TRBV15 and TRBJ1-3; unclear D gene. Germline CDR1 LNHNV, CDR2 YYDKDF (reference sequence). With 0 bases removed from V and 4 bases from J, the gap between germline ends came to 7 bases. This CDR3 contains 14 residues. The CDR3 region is CATSRDRVGNTIYF. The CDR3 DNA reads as TGTGCCACCAGCAGAGATCGTGTCGGAAACACCATATATTTT.

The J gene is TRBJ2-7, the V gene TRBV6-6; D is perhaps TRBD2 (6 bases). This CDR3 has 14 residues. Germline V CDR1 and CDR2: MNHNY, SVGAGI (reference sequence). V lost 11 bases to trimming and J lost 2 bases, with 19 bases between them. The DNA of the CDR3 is TGTGCCTCGGGGGACCCAATCCCTCCCTACGAGCAGTACTTC. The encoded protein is CASGDPIPPYEQYF.

CDR3 residues: CASSLRQGATYEQYF. The CDR3 bases are TGTGCCAGCTCACTCCGACAGGGGGCCACCTACGAGCAGTACTTC. The rearrangement joins TRBV18 to TRBJ2-7; 10 bases are shared with TRBD1. The CDR3 totals 15 residues. From germline, CDR1 is KGHSH and CDR2 LQKENI. The trim removed 4 bases at V and 2 bases at J, leaving 5 bases unmatched.

The CDR3, as DNA: TGTGCCAGCAGCCCCGCGGGGGCTGGAAACACCATATATTTT. It codes for CASSPAGAGNTIYF. This chain joins TRBV7-2 and TRBJ1-3; a possible D gene is TRBD1 (5 bases). Germline V gives CDR1 SGHTA, CDR2 FQGNSA. V was pared by 5 bases and J by 2 bases, with 10 bases between. The CDR3 spans 14 residues.